This T cell receptor beta chain originates from a study of T cell responses to AZD1222 COVID-19 vaccine. Study-wide results and limits: Of spike-specific TCRs, nearly half reportedly target regions left unmutated in variants. The donor cohort was predominantly white British with a female majority, and clonal diversity may have been underestimated. AZD1222 recipients seropositive at baseline numbered only five to seven. Following two doses of AZD1222, Spike-specific TCR breadth and depth rose.

Only in-frame clones appear in the TCRdb table, and some are missing; sequencing was by immunoSEQ multiplex PCR. The sample carries about 53,000 clones, less than 85% recorded once. As to this clone: Antigen: not known.

The germline V and J ends were trimmed by 0 bases and 5 bases, with 10 bases remaining between them. The CDR3 totals 14 residues. Germline-derived CDR1 and CDR2 are MNHNS and SASEGT. The sequence was collected from an adult in good health. The specimen comprised peripheral blood, sampled on day 0 of AZD1222 vaccination. The gene calls are TRBV6-1 and TRBJ1-1, with TRBD1 as a possible D gene (5 bases). The CDR3 loop reads CASSEAGGGTEAFF. As DNA, the CDR3 is TGTGCCAGCAGTGAAGCTGGGGGGGGGACTGAAGCTTTCTTT.